This T cell receptor beta chain came from a study of Graves' ophthalmopathy and Graves' hyperthyroidism. Overall study results and limits: Most expanded clonotypes in thyroid above 0.001 frequency also showed up in blood. With a specificity of around 72% and a sensitivity of 60% to 71%, the model predicted ophthalmopathy progression.

This clonotype showed up just a few times. No antigen is known for it. A read error may account for a junction end that differs from germline. The length of the CDR3 is 12 residues. Germline V gene lookup returns CDR1 SGHTS and CDR2 YDEGEE. For repertoire sequencing, the TCR beta CDR3 regions were amplified from RNA transcripts. An initial RT-PCR round employing HTBI primers preceded a second-round multiplex PCR. TCRdb re-called the multiplex PCR reads through MiXCR, storing one row per CDR3 protein. Among roughly 500,000 distinct CDR3 sequences listed, approximately 15% were seen once. The chain couples TRBV5-8 to TRBJ2-4; D gene uncertain. The origin of this receptor is a woman in her 30s with Graves' ophthalmopathy. Material for sequencing was blood. CDR3 DNA: TGTGCCAGCGGAACTGGGCAAAACATTAAGTACTTC. Its translation: CASGTGQNIKYF.